This T cell receptor beta chain was retrieved from a study of CD8 T cells in ankylosing spondylitis. Regarding the study as a whole: Matched ankylosing spondylitis synovial fluid reportedly showed significant enrichment of disease-linked clones.

Scientists made TCR beta libraries using quantitative 5'-RACE with molecular barcodes. TCRdb analysed the 5' RACE reads with MiXCR anew, one entry per CDR3 protein. Of a few hundred thousand distinct CDR3 sequences in the sample, roughly 10% were seen once. The CDR3 is 14 amino acids. Trimming took off 2 bases at V and 8 bases at J, with 15 bases between the two ends. Looked up from germline, CDR1 is LNHNV and CDR2 is YYDKDF (reference sequence). In its sample, this clonotype was seen many times. As yet, its antigen is unknown. The J gene is TRBJ1-2, the V gene TRBV15, with D possibly being TRBD1 (6 bases). The TCR comes from a male donor with ankylosing spondylitis or in good health (not recorded which). Sample: blood, either unsorted or a sorted T cell fraction (not recorded which). CDR3 in amino acids: CATSRQNTGTGYTF. The CDR3 DNA reads TGTGCCACCAGCAGACAGAATACAGGGACCGGCTACACCTTC.